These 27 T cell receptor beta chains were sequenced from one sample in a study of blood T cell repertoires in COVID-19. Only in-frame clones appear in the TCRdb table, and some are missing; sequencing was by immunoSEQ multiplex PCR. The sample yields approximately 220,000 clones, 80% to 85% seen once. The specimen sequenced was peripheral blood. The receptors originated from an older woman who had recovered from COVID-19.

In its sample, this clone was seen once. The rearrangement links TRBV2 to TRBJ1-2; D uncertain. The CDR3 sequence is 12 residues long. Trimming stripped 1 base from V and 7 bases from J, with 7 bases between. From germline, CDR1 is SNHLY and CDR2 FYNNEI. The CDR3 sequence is CASSEGGIGYTF. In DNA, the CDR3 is TGTGCCAGCAGTGAAGGAGGGATTGGCTACACCTTC.

The CDR3 loop reads CASSSQTGGAGQPQHF. CDR3 nucleotide sequence: TGTGCCAGCAGCTCCCAAACAGGGGGCGCAGGTCAGCCCCAGCATTTT. The chain links TRBV7-8 to TRBJ1-5; 9 nucleotides align to TRBD1. Germline V gene lookup returns CDR1 SGHVS and CDR2 FQNEAQ. V was clipped by 4 bases and J by 6 bases; unmatched bases: 10. The CDR3 length is 16 residues.

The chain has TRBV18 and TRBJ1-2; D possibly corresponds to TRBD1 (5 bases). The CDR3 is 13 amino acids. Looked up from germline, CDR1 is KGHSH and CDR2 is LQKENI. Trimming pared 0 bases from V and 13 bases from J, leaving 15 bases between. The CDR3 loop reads CASSPPLGGNGTF. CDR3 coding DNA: TGTGCCAGCTCACCACCGTTGGGGGGGAACGGCACCTTC.

CDR3 amino acids: CASRQGSVGNQPQHF. The DNA of the CDR3 is TGTGCCAGCCGCCAAGGAAGCGTGGGCAATCAGCCCCAGCATTTT. V usage is TRBV2 and J usage is TRBJ1-5; D is unclear. Germline assignment: CDR1 SNHLY and CDR2 FYNNEI. V lost 8 bases, J lost 2 bases, and 16 bases lay in between. The CDR3 contains 15 residues.

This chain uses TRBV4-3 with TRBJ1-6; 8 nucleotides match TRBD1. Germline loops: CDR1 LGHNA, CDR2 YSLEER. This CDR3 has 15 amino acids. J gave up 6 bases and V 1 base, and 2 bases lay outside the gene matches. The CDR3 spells CASSQGDRGNSPLHF. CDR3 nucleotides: TGCGCCAGCAGCCAAGGCGACAGGGGTAATTCACCCCTCCACTTT.

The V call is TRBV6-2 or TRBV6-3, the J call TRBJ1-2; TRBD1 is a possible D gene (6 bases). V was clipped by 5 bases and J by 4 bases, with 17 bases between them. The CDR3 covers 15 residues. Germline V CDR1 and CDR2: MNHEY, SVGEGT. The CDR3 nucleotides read TGTGCCAGCAGTCAGGGGCTTTCAGGGCTCTATGGCTACACCTTC. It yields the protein CASSQGLSGLYGYTF.

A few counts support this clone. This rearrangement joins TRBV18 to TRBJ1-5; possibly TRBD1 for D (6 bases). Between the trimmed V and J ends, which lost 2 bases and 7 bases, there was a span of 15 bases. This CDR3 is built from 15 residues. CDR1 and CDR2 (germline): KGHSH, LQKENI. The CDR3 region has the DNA TGTGCCAGCTCACCAGAACAGGGAACGGGACAGCCCCAGCATTTT. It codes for CASSPEQGTGQPQHF.

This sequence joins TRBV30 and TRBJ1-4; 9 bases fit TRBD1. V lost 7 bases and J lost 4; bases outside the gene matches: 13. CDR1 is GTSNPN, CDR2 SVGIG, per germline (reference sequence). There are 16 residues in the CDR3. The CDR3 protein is CASYTGGWLNNEKLFF. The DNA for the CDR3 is TGTGCCTCCTACACAGGGGGCTGGCTTAATAATGAAAAACTGTTTTTT.

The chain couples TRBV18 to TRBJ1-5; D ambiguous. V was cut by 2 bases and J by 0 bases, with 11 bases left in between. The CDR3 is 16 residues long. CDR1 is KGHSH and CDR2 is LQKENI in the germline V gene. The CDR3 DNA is TGTGCCAGCTCACCAAACAGCGGACTTAGCAATCAGCCCCAGCATTTT. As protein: CASSPNSGLSNQPQHF. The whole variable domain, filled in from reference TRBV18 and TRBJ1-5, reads NAGVMQNPRHLVRRRGQEARLRCSPMKGHSHVYWYRQLPEEGLKFMVYLQKENIIDESGMPKERFSAEFPKEGPSILRIQQVVRGDSAAYFCASSPNSGLSNQPQHFGDGTRLSIL.

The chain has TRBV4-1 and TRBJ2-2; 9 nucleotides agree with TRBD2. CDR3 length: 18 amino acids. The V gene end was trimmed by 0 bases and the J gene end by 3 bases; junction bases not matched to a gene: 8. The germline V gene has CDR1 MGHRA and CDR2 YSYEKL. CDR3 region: CASSQDRKTSGYTGELFF. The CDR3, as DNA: TGCGCCAGCAGCCAAGATAGGAAGACTAGCGGATACACCGGGGAGCTGTTTTTT.

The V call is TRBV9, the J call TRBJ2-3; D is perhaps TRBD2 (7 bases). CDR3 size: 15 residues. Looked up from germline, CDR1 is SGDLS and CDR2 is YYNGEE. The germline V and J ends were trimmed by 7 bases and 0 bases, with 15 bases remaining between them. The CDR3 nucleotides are TGTGCCAGCGCCCGGGGGGACACTAGCACAGATACGCAGTATTTT. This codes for CASARGDTSTDTQYF.

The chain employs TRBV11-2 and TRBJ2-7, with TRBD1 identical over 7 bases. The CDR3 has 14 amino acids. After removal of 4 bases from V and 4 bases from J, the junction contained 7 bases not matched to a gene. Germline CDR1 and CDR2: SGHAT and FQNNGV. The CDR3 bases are TGTGCCAGCAGCTGGGGACAGAGTAAATACGAGCAGTACTTC. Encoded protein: CASSWGQSKYEQYF.

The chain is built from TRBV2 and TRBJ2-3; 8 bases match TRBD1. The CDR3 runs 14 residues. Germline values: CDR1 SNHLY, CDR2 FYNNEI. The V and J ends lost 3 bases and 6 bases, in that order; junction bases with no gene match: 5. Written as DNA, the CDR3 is TGTGCCAGCAGTGACGGCCAGGGGGCCGATACGCAGTATTTT. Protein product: CASSDGQGADTQYF.

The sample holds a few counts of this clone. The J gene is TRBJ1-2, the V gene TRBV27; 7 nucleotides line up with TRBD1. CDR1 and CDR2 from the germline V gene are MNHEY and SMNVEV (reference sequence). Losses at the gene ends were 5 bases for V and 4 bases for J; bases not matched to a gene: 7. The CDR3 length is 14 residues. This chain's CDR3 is CASSAGQRTYGYTF. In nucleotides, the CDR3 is TGTGCCAGCAGTGCGGGACAGAGGACCTATGGCTACACCTTC.

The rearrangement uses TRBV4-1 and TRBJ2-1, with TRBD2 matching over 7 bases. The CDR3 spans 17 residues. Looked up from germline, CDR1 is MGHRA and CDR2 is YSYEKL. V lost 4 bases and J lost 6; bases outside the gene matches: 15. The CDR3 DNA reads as TGCGCCAGCAGCCCGTGGAGGGAGGGTCCGGCGGCCAATGAGCAGTTCTTC. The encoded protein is CASSPWREGPAANEQFF.

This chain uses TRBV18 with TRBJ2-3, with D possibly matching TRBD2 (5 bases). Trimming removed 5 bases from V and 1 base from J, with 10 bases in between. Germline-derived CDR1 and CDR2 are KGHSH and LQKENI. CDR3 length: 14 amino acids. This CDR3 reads CASSSDGGTDTQYF. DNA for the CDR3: TGTGCCAGCTCATCGGACGGGGGCACAGATACGCAGTATTTT.

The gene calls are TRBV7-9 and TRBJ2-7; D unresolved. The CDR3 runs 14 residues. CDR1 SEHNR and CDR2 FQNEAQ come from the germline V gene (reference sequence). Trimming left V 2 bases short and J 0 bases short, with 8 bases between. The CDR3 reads CASSLSPSSYEQYF. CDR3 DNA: TGTGCCAGCAGCTTATCACCGAGCTCCTACGAGCAGTACTTC.

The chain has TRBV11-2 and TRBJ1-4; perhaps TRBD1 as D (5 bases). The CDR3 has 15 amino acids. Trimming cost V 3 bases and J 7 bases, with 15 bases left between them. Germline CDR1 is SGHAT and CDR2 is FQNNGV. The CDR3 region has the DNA TGTGCCAGCAGCTTTAGAGGGGACTTAGTTGAAAAACTGTTTTTT. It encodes CASSFRGDLVEKLFF.

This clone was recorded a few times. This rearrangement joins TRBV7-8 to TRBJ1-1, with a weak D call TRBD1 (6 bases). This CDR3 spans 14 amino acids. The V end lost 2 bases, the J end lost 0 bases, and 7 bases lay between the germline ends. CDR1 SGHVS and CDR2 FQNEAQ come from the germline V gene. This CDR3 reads CASSLTGMNTEAFF. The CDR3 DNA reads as TGTGCCAGCAGCTTAACAGGGATGAACACTGAAGCTTTCTTT.

The CDR3 spells CASSSGTGDIPSWNTEAFF. The CDR3 DNA sequence: TGTGCCAGCAGCTCCGGGACAGGGGACATCCCGTCCTGGAACACTGAAGCTTTCTTT. The rearrangement uses TRBV11-2 and TRBJ1-1; 10 nucleotides line up with TRBD1. This CDR3 is built from 19 residues. J was trimmed by 1 base and V by 4 bases; bases with no gene match: 15. Germline assignment: CDR1 SGHAT and CDR2 FQNNGV.

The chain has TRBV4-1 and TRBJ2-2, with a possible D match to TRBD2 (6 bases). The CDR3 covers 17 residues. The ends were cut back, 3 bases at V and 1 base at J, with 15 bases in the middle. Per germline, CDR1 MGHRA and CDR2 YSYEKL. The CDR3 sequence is CASSHVVRGRNTGELFF. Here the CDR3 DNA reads TGCGCCAGCAGCCACGTCGTCCGGGGGAGGAACACCGGGGAGCTGTTTTTT.

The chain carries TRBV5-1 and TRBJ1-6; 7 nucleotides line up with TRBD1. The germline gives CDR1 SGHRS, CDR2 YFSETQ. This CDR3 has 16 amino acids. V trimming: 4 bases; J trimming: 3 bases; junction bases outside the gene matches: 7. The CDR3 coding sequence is TGCGCCAGCAGCCTGGGGCAGGGGGACTATAATTCACCCCTCCACTTT. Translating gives CASSLGQGDYNSPLHF. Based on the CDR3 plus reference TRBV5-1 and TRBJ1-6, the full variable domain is KAGVTQTPRYLIKTRGQQVTLSCSPISGHRSVSWYQQTPGQGLQFLFEYFSETQRNKGNFPGRFSGRQFSNSRSEMNVSTLELGDSALYLCASSLGQGDYNSPLHFGNGTRLTVT.

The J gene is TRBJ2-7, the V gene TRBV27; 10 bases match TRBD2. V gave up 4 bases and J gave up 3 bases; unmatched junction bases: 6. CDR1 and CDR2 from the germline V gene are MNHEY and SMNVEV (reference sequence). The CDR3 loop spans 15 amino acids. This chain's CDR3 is CASSSSGGPLYEQYF. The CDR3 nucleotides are TGTGCCAGCAGTTCTAGCGGGGGCCCGCTCTACGAGCAGTACTTC.

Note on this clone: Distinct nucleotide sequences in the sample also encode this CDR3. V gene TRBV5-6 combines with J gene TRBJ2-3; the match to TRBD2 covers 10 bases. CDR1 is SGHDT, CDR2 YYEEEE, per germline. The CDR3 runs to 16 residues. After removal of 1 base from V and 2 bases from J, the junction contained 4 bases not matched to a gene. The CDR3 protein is CASSLLAGASTDTQYF. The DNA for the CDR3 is TGTGCCAGCAGCTTGCTAGCGGGGGCCTCCACAGATACGCAGTATTTT.

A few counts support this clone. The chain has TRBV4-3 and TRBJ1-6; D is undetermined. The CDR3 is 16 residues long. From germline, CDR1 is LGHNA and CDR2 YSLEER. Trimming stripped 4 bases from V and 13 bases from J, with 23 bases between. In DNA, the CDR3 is TGCGCCAGCAGCCCATCTGGCGGCAGATCGTCGGGGCCCCTCCACTTT. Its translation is CASSPSGGRSSGPLHF.

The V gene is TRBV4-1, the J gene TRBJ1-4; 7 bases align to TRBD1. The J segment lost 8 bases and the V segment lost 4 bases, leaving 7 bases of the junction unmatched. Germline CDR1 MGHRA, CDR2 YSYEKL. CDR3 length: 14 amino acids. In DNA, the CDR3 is TGCGCCAGCAGCCCTACAGGGGTTGGCGAAAAACTGTTTTTT. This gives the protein CASSPTGVGEKLFF.

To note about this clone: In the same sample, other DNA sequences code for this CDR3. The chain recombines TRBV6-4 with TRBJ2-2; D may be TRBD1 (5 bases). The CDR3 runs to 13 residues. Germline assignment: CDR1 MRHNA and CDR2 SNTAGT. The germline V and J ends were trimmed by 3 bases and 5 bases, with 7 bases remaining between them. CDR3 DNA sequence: TGTGCCAGCAGTGATCAGGGAACCGGGGAGCTGTTTTTT. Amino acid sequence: CASSDQGTGELFF.